This TCR beta chain was recovered during a study of response to subunit inactivated influenza vaccine. Concerning this clonotype itself: Its target is not known.

The germline V gene has CDR1 SGHRS and CDR2 YFSETQ. The CDR3 length is 14 residues. V was pared by 4 bases and J by 2 bases, with 12 bases between. One entry per CDR3 protein results from TCRdb running MiXCR on the RT-PCR reads. This table has around 480,000 distinct CDR3 sequences, 16% appearing once. The study's findings and limits: It was suggested by the authors that few new T cells are recruited by each seasonal influenza vaccination.

Sequenced material: CD4+ T cells sorted from PBMCs, taken around 2 years after vaccination. The source of this sequence is a man aged 50 to 69 who received an inactivated influenza vaccine. V and J are TRBV5-1 and TRBJ1-2, with D unclear. The CDR3 nucleotides are TGCGCCAGCAGCCCAACCGACGGCAACTATGGCTACACCTTC. Its protein is CASSPTDGNYGYTF.